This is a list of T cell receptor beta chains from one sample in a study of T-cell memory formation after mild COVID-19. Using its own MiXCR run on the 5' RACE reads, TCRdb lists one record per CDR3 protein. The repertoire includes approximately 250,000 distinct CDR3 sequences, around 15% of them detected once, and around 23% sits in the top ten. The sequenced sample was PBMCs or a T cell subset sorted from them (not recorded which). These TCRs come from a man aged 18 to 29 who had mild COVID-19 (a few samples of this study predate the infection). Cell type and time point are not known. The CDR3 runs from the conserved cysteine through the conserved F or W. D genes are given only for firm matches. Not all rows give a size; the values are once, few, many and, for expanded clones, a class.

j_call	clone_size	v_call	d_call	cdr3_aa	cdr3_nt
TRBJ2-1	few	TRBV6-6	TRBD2	CATSGSGGVYEQFF	TGTGCCACCTCAGGGAGCGGGGGGGTATATGAGCAGTTCTTC
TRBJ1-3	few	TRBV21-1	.	CASISGTENLSGNTIYF	TGTGCCAGCATCTCCGGGACAGAGAATCTCTCTGGAAACACCATATATTTT
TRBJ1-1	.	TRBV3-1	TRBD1	CASSPRGQGLVEAFF	TGTGCCAGCAGCCCGCGCGGACAGGGGCTAGTTGAAGCTTTCTTT
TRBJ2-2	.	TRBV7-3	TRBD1	CASSLTGQRGTGELFF	TGTGCCAGCAGCTTAACGGGACAGAGAGGAACCGGGGAGCTGTTTTTT
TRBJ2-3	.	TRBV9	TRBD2	CASSVAGGADTQYF	TGTGCCAGCAGCGTAGCCGGGGGGGCAGATACGCAGTATTTT
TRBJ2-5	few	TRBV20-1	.	CSASGEVETQYF	TGCAGTGCTAGCGGCGAGGTGGAGACCCAGTACTTC
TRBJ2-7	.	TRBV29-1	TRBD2	CSVGGEGSYEQYF	TGCAGCGTTGGTGGGGAGGGCTCCTACGAGCAGTACTTC
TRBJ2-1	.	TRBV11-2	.	CASSADYEQFF	TGTGCCAGCAGCGCCGACTATGAGCAGTTCTTC
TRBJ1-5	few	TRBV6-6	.	CASKGGAGNQPQHF	TGTGCCAGCAAGGGGGGGGCGGGCAATCAGCCCCAGCATTTT
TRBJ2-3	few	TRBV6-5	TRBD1	CASSPRQGRPSTDTQYF	TGTGCCAGCAGTCCAAGACAGGGGCGCCCTAGCACAGATACGCAGTATTTT
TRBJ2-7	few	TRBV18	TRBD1	CASSPGQGAGSGYEQYF	TGTGCCAGCTCCCCGGGACAGGGGGCCGGATCGGGGTACGAGCAGTACTTC
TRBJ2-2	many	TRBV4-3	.	CASSQDRGYGGELFF	TGCGCCAGCAGCCAAGATCGAGGGTATGGCGGGGAGCTGTTTTTT
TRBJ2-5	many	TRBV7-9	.	CASSFTGLETQYF	TGTGCCAGCAGCTTCACAGGGTTAGAGACCCAGTACTTC
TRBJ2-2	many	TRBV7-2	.	CASSLVGGPTGELFF	TGTGCCAGCAGCTTAGTGGGGGGGCCCACCGGGGAGCTGTTTTTT
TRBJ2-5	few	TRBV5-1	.	CASSLADYQETQYF	TGCGCCAGCAGCTTGGCCGACTACCAAGAGACCCAGTACTTC
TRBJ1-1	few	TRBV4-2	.	CASSQNRENTEAFF	TGTGCCAGCAGCCAAAACAGGGAGAACACTGAAGCTTTCTTT
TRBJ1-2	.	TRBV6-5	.	CASSYSQNNYGYTF	TGTGCCAGCAGTTACTCCCAGAACAACTATGGCTACACCTTC
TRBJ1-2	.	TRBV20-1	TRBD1	CRAYRGLQDGYTF	TGCAGGGCATACAGGGGGCTACAGGATGGCTACACCTTC
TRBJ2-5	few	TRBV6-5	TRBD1	CASSSATGGEGETQYF	TGTGCCAGCAGTTCCGCCACAGGGGGCGAGGGGGAGACCCAGTACTTC
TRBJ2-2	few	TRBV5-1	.	CASSQGFNTGELFF	TGCGCCAGCAGCCAGGGTTTTAACACCGGGGAGCTGTTTTTT
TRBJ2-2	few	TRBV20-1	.	CSARNRLTGELFF	TGCAGTGCTAGAAACAGGCTGACCGGGGAGCTGTTTTTT
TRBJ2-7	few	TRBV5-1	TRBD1	CASSPPGQGLAEQYF	TGCGCCAGCAGCCCACCGGGACAGGGCCTTGCCGAACAGTACTTC
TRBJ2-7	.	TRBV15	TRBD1	CATSRDRGRGQVYEQYF	TGTGCCACCAGCAGAGATCGAGGCAGGGGGCAAGTCTACGAGCAGTACTTC
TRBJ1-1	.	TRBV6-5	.	CASSNGPFEAFF	TGTGCCAGCAGCAACGGACCGTTCGAAGCTTTCTTT
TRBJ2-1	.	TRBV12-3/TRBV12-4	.	CASSLQRPNEQFF	TGTGCCAGCAGTTTACAACGGCCCAATGAGCAGTTCTTC
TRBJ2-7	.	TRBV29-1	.	CSVGEGGTYEQYF	TGCAGCGTTGGGGAGGGGGGGACCTACGAGCAGTACTTC
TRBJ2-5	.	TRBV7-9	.	CASSSRVGETQYF	TGTGCCAGCAGCTCGAGGGTGGGGGAGACCCAGTACTTC
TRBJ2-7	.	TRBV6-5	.	CASSAGPYEQYF	TGTGCCAGCAGTGCCGGGCCCTACGAGCAGTACTTC
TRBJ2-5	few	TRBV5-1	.	CASSWGTGETQYF	TGCGCCAGCAGCTGGGGGACCGGGGAGACCCAGTACTTC
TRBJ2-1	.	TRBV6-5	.	CASSYAGSWEGPEQFF	TGTGCCAGCAGTTACGCTGGGAGCTGGGAAGGGCCTGAGCAGTTCTTC
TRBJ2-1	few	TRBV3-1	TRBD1	CASRRTGAVNEQFF	TGTGCCAGCAGGCGGACAGGGGCGGTCAATGAGCAGTTCTTC
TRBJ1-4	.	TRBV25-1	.	CASSRPGDEKLFF	TGTGCCAGCAGTCGGCCAGGGGACGAAAAACTGTTTTTT
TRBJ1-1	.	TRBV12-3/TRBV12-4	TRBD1	CASISGGGSTEAFF	TGTGCCAGCATTTCAGGGGGCGGGAGCACTGAAGCTTTCTTT
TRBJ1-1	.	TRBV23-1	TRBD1	CASRGGTGWSTEAFF	TGCGCCAGCAGGGGGGGGACAGGGTGGTCCACTGAAGCTTTCTTT
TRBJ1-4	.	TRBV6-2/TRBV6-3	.	CASSPGTYEKMFF	TGTGCCAGCAGCCCCGGGACGTATGAAAAAATGTTTTTT
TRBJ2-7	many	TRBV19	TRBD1	CASSISTGNEQYF	TGTGCCAGTAGTATTTCGACAGGGAACGAGCAGTACTTC
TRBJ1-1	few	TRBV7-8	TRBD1	CASSRWNRVTGSNTEAFF	TGTGCCAGCAGCCGGTGGAACCGGGTGACAGGGTCGAACACTGAAGCTTTCTTT
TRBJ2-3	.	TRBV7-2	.	CASRLTTDTQYF	TGTGCCAGCAGACTCACCACAGATACGCAGTATTTT
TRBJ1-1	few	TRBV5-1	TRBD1	CASSIGTANTEAFF	TGCGCCAGCAGCATTGGGACAGCGAACACTGAAGCTTTCTTT
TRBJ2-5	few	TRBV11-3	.	CASSFQFGGAETQYF	TGTGCCAGCAGCTTTCAATTTGGGGGCGCGGAGACCCAGTACTTC
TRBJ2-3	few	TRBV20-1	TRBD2	CSASPSGAFLDTQYF	TGCAGTGCTTCCCCTAGCGGGGCGTTTCTAGATACGCAGTATTTT
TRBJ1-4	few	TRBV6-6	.	CASRGRDLGREKLFF	TGTGCCAGCAGGGGGAGGGACTTAGGCAGGGAAAAACTGTTTTTT
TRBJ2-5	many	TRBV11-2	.	CASSRDLQETQYF	TGTGCCAGCAGCCGAGACTTACAAGAGACCCAGTACTTC
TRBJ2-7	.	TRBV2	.	CASRFGGVHEQYF	TGTGCCAGCAGGTTCGGGGGAGTCCACGAGCAGTACTTC
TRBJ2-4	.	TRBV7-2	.	CASSLAPAIPPAKNIQYF	TGTGCCAGCAGCTTAGCGCCTGCGATACCCCCAGCCAAAAACATTCAGTACTTC
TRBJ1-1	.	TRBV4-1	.	CASSQPTRFEAFF	TGCGCCAGCAGCCAACCCACAAGGTTTGAAGCTTTCTTT